This TCR beta chain was profiled in a study of technical replicates of blood from four donors. Germline CDR1 is SGHRS and CDR2 is YFSETQ. Trimming cost V 5 bases and J 4 bases; bases outside gene matches: 7. There are 14 residues in the CDR3. Sequencing was performed with immunoSEQ multiplex PCR; in TCRdb, only in-frame clones are kept and a portion is missing. The sample carries 75,000 to 95,000 clones, roughly 96% recorded once. The sequence was obtained from a human donor in good health. J is TRBJ2-7 and V is TRBV5-1; 9 bases line up with TRBD1. What was sequenced was T cells isolated from PBMCs. The CDR3 reads CASSPGTGRYEQYF. Written as DNA, the CDR3 is TGCGCCAGCAGTCCCGGGACAGGGAGGTACGAGCAGTACTTC.